Below, 6 T cell receptor beta chains from the same sample are listed, as sequenced in a study of T cell responses to AZD1222 COVID-19 vaccine. Here immunoSEQ multiplex PCR was the method, and the copy in TCRdb shows in-frame clones only, minus some. The sample yields some 120,000 clones, 70% to 90% seen once. This material consisted of peripheral blood, taken on day 0 of AZD1222 vaccination. Receptor source: an adult in good health.

The V and J genes are TRBV11-3 and TRBJ2-3, with 10 bases identical to TRBD2. The CDR3 length is 16 residues. Germline loops: CDR1 SGHNT, CDR2 YENEEA. V shed 1 base, J shed 3 bases, and the junction held 4 bases outside the gene matches. The CDR3 DNA is TGTGCCAGCAGCTTAGGTCTAGCGGGGGTTACAGATACGCAGTATTTT. Amino acid sequence: CASSLGLAGVTDTQYF.

This rearrangement joins TRBV18 to TRBJ2-5; 10 positions agree with TRBD1. V was pared by 0 bases and J by 5 bases, with 0 bases of the junction left unmatched. Per germline, CDR1 KGHSH and CDR2 LQKENI. This CDR3 region has 14 residues. The CDR3 nucleotides are TGTGCCAGCTCACCACCGGACAGGGGGGAGACCCAGTACTTC. Protein product: CASSPPDRGETQYF.

This clone was seen only a few times. The rearrangement joins TRBV5-4 to TRBJ1-3; D is undetermined. The CDR3 loop spans 14 amino acids. Trimming removed 0 bases at V and 1 base at J, with 5 bases between. Per the germline V gene, CDR1 is SGHNT and CDR2 is YYREEE (reference sequence). The CDR3 loop reads CASSLGASGNTIYF. Written as DNA, the CDR3 is TGTGCCAGCAGCTTGGGGGCGTCTGGAAACACCATATATTTT.

The chain carries TRBV11-2 and TRBJ2-4, with 10 positions matching TRBD2. CDR1 is SGHAT and CDR2 is FQNNGV in the germline V gene. With V trimmed by 2 bases and J by 2 bases, 9 bases remained unmatched. The CDR3 consists of 18 residues. DNA for the CDR3: TGTGCCAGCAGCTTATTGAGTAGCGGGGGGCTTACCAAAAACATTCAGTACTTC. Its protein product is CASSLLSSGGLTKNIQYF.

This chain connects TRBV7-8 to TRBJ1-1; D call uncertain. Between the trimmed V and J ends, which lost 10 bases and 1 base, there was a span of 19 bases. This CDR3 is 15 amino acids long. The V gene's germline CDR1 is SGHVS and CDR2 FQNEAQ. The CDR3: CATSSWERPNTEAFF. CDR3 sequence (DNA): TGTGCCACCTCTTCCTGGGAACGCCCGAACACTGAAGCTTTCTTT.

The rearrangement uses TRBV27 and TRBJ1-3, with 9 bases fitting TRBD1. With V trimmed by 4 bases and J by 5 bases, 3 bases remained unmatched. The CDR3 length is 14 residues. Germline lookup yields CDR1 MNHEY and CDR2 SMNVEV (reference sequence). The CDR3 spells CASSSTGGRNTIYF. CDR3 bases: TGTGCCAGCAGTTCCACAGGGGGCAGAAACACCATATATTTT.